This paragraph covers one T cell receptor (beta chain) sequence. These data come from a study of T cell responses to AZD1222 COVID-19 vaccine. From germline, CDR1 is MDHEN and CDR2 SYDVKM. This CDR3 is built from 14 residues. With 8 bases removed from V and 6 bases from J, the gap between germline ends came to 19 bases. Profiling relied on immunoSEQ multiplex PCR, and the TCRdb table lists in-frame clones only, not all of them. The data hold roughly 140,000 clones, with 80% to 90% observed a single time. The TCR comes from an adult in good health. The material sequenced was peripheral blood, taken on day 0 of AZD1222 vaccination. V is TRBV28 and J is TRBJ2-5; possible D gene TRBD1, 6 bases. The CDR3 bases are TGTGCCAGCCGAGGGGGATTTGAGACGAAGACCCAGTACTTC. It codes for CASRGGFETKTQYF.